These 20 T cell receptor beta chains came from one sample sequenced in a study of CXCR3-negative and CXCR3-positive naive CD8 T cells. Study conclusions and caveats: CXCR3-positive naive cells had more hydrophobic TRB CDR3s than CXCR3-negative naive cells.

These TCRs' antigens remain unknown. The method, 5' RACE with UMI labels, was used to prepare the TRB cDNA libraries. Using the 5' RACE reads, TCRdb records one entry per CDR3 protein without DNA. This table lists some 150,000 distinct CDR3 sequences. The sequenced sample consisted of naive CXCR3+ CD8+ T cells from blood. Subset noted: CD45RO-CCR7+CD27+CD95- naive CD8+ T cells expressing CXCR3 (TNR3+). The receptors come from a human donor in good health. Some clones in this sample may be carry-over from other donors' samples.

The chain links TRBV3-1 to TRBJ2-2; the D gene TCRdb calls, TRBD2, cannot be checked with no DNA. The CDR3 sequence is 15 residues long. Germline CDR1 is LGHDT and CDR2 is YNNKEL (reference sequence). This chain's CDR3 is CASSPRDLGTGELFF. Full variable domain (rest looked up from reference TRBV3-1 and TRBJ2-2): DTAVSQTPKYLVTQMGNDKSIKCEQNLGHDTMYWYKQDSKKFLKIMFSYNNKELIINETVPNRFSPKSPDKAHLNLHINSLELGDSAVYFCASSPRDLGTGELFFGEGSRLTVL.

The chain recombines TRBV28 with TRBJ2-2. The germline V gene has CDR1 MDHEN and CDR2 SYDVKM. CDR3 length: 15 amino acids. The CDR3: CASSFMAGNTGELFF.

The V and J genes are TRBV7-2 and TRBJ2-3; TCRdb's assignment of TRBD2 cannot be checked, as there is no DNA. Per the germline V gene, CDR1 is SGHTA and CDR2 is FQGNSA. The CDR3 is 18 amino acids. The CDR3 region is CASSSQERGDPGTDTQYF.

The gene calls are TRBV6-5 and TRBJ2-7; the TRBD2 assignment by TCRdb is unverifiable without DNA. CDR1 and CDR2 from the germline V gene are MNHEY and SVGAGI. The CDR3 is made up of 14 amino acids. CDR3 residues: CASSRTLSSYEQYF.

J is TRBJ2-1 and V is TRBV5-5. Germline assignment: CDR1 SGHKS and CDR2 YYEKEE (reference sequence). The CDR3 is 15 amino acids. CDR3 amino acids: CASSDVAISYNEQFF. Supplemented by reference TRBV5-5 and TRBJ2-1, the full variable domain reads DAGVTQSPTHLIKTRGQQVTLRCSPISGHKSVSWYQQVLGQGPQFIFQYYEKEERGRGNFPDRFSARQFPNYSSELNVNALLLGDSALYLCASSDVAISYNEQFFGPGTRLTVL.

This rearrangement joins TRBV7-9 to TRBJ2-4; TCRdb designates TRBD2, a call that cannot be tested without DNA. The CDR3 runs 14 residues. Per the germline V gene, CDR1 is SEHNR and CDR2 is FQNEAQ (reference sequence). The CDR3 reads CASSIGTVENIQYF.

V is TRBV7-2 and J is TRBJ2-5; TCRdb proposes TRBD1, but this gene call is untestable without DNA. The CDR3 is 14 residues long. Germline V gene data show CDR1 as SGHTA and CDR2 as FQGNSA. The CDR3: CASSPWTGDETQYF.

The rearrangement joins TRBV29-1 to TRBJ1-4; lacking DNA, the TRBD1 call made by TCRdb goes unchecked. Germline V gene sequence: CDR1 SQVTM, CDR2 ANQGSEA. The CDR3 loop spans 14 amino acids. Here the CDR3 reads CSVTIQGINEKLFF.

The rearrangement uses TRBV5-1 and TRBJ2-1; the TRBD2 assignment by TCRdb is unverifiable without DNA. CDR3 length equals 16 residues. Germline CDR1 and CDR2: SGHRS and YFSETQ. CDR3 protein: CASRTAGTSGYNEQFF.

The chain is built from TRBV7-9 and TRBJ2-1; TCRdb proposes TRBD2, but this gene call is untestable without DNA. The CDR3 runs 15 residues. CDR1 is SEHNR and CDR2 is FQNEAQ in the germline V gene (reference sequence). CDR3: CASSLLAGADNEQFF.

The chain has TRBV3-1 and TRBJ2-1; the D gene TCRdb calls, TRBD2, cannot be checked with no DNA. CDR3 length: 13 residues. Germline V gene data show CDR1 as LGHDT and CDR2 as YNNKEL (reference sequence). Here the CDR3 reads CASSLVDYNEQFF.

V is TRBV6-5 and J is TRBJ1-1. Looked up from germline, CDR1 is MNHEY and CDR2 is SVGAGI. This CDR3 is built from 13 residues. The chain's CDR3 is CASSYVGGTEAFF.

The CDR3 sequence: CASSFALAGSGELFF. V gene TRBV7-2 combines with J gene TRBJ2-2; TCRdb returns TRBD2, unconfirmable since there is no DNA. Germline V gene data show CDR1 as SGHTA and CDR2 as FQGNSA. The CDR3 consists of 15 residues. Looking up the rest from reference TRBV7-2 and TRBJ2-2 gives the full variable domain: GAGVSQSPSNKVTEKGKDVELRCDPISGHTALYWYRQSLGQGLEFLIYFQGNSAPDKSGLPSDRFSAERTGGSVSTLTIQRTQQEDSAVYLCASSFALAGSGELFFGEGSRLTVL.

The rearrangement joins TRBV28 to TRBJ1-5; without DNA, the TCRdb call of TRBD1 cannot be checked. The CDR3 spans 13 residues. Germline CDR1 reads MDHEN; CDR2 reads SYDVKM. CDR3 sequence reads: CASSPTGSQPQHF. Complete variable domain (other parts from reference TRBV28 and TRBJ1-5): DVKVTQSSRYLVKRTGEKVFLECVQDMDHENMFWYRQDPGLGLRLIYFSYDVKMKEKGDIPEGYSVSREKKERFSLILESASTNQTSMYLCASSPTGSQPQHFGDGTRLSIL.

V and J are TRBV28 and TRBJ1-3; TCRdb designates TRBD1, a call that cannot be tested without DNA. The V gene's germline CDR1 is MDHEN and CDR2 SYDVKM. CDR3 size: 16 residues. CDR3: CASSPYRGASGNTIYF.

The chain employs TRBV28 and TRBJ2-5; TCRdb indicates TRBD2, and absent DNA this call remains unverified. The CDR3 length is 13 residues. Germline V gives CDR1 MDHEN, CDR2 SYDVKM. The CDR3 sequence is CASSFGGAETHYF. Together with reference TRBV28 and TRBJ2-5, the CDR3 gives the full variable domain: DVKVTQSSRYLVKRTGEKVFLECVQDMDHENMFWYRQDPGLGLRLIYFSYDVKMKEKGDIPEGYSVSREKKERFSLILESASTNQTSMYLCASSFGGAETHYFGPGTRLLVL.

The chain uses TRBV12-3 or TRBV12-4 and TRBJ2-7; TCRdb picks TRBD1, but there is no DNA to check that call. The CDR3 is made up of 15 amino acids. CDR3 loop: CASSLEGDGYYEPYF.

CDR3 protein: CASSQIQGDEQYF. J is TRBJ2-7 and V is TRBV4-2; TCRdb outputs TRBD1, but without DNA this stays unchecked. Germline assignment: CDR1 LGHNA and CDR2 YNFKEQ. CDR3 length: 13 residues.

The rearrangement uses TRBV4-3 and TRBJ2-2; TCRdb outputs TRBD1, but without DNA this stays unchecked. CDR3 length: 18 residues. Germline lookup yields CDR1 LGHNA and CDR2 YSLEER. Here the CDR3 reads CASSQEYATVLDTGELFF.

The chain uses TRBV30 and TRBJ2-1. This CDR3 has 13 amino acids. The germline V gene has CDR1 GTSNPN and CDR2 SVGIG (reference sequence). CDR3 in amino acids: CAWSSIQGAEQFF.